This T cell receptor (beta chain) appears in the sequencing data of a study of shared clonotypes between healthy human individuals. Only in-frame clones appear in the TCRdb table, and some are missing; sequencing was by immunoSEQ multiplex PCR. The sample shows some 1,400,000 clones, 96% of them seen only once. This CDR3 has 14 residues. CDR1 and CDR2 from the germline V gene are SGHAT and FQNNGV. Trimming removed 5 bases at V and 2 bases at J, with 11 bases between. J is TRBJ2-3 and V is TRBV11-2; possible D gene TRBD1, 6 bases. The receptor was derived from a man aged 30 to 39 in good health. Sequences were obtained from naive CD4+ T cells sorted from blood. As for subset: CD45RA+ positively selected. For the CDR3, the DNA is TGTGCCAGCAGCCTCCGGACAGCCACAGATACGCAGTATTTT. Its protein product is CASSLRTATDTQYF.